The rows below give T cell receptor beta chains drawn from one sample of a study of blood T cell repertoires in COVID-19. TCRdb's table, derived via immunoSEQ multiplex PCR, lists solely in-frame clones and lacks some. The table lists approximately 140,000 clones, roughly four fifths of them singletons. Sequenced sample: peripheral blood. The receptors originated from a human donor in a cohort sampled during active COVID-19. The CDR3 runs from the conserved cysteine through the conserved F or W. Not every row has a clone size; where given, it reads once, few, many or a size class.

V | size | CDR3
TRBV9 | - | CASSVEVSGDGRNTIYF
TRBV7-2 | - | CASSLGDARGYEQYF
TRBV27 | - | CASSPYRTSPGELFF
TRBV5-1 | - | CASSESSGANVLTF
TRBV7-9 | - | CASSLTVTGELFF
TRBV19 | - | CASSTSQGALGQPQHF
TRBV5-3 | once | CARSPNQRGLAGAGANVLTF
TRBV3-1/TRBV3-2 | - | CASSQARRSEAFF
TRBV7-3 | - | CASSSVEPTRQGVTGELFF
TRBV6-5 | - | CATHEGLAGANEQFF
TRBV28 | few | CASSLSGQGAAGETQYF
TRBV19 | once | CASSIGANRDYGYTF
TRBV6-6 | - | CASSPRREANYNEQFF
TRBV10-1 | once | CASSERGVSSYNEQFF
TRBV29-1 | - | CSVRDRGTNQPQHF
TRBV7-9 | - | CASSYGLPLGYEQYF
TRBV6-4 | - | CASRTTMTGCHF
TRBV24-1 | - | CATSDPGAGETQYF
TRBV10-3 | - | CACGTPNTEAFF
TRBV13 | - | CASSGPGLREQYF
TRBV5-1 | - | CASSLPALSGNTIYF
TRBV5-6 | - | CASSPGGIHTEAFF
TRBV12-3/TRBV12-4 | - | CASSGTSGIEQFF
TRBV6-5 | - | CASSPRRGASEKLFF
TRBV5-4 | many | CATTDRGIGDEQYF
TRBV14 | - | CASSRRQGSNTGELFF
TRBV5-1 | - | CASSLGGQRDTQYF
TRBV2 | - | CATTQGKLYNEQFF
TRBV3-1/TRBV3-2 | - | CASSQSGGTKKLFF
TRBV27 | few | CASREAGGWYEQYF
TRBV6-5 | - | CASSYSLGRQAETQYF
TRBV20-1 | - | CSRLGEHGYTF
TRBV30 | - | CAYRGYQETQYF
TRBV5-6 | - | CASSRGDYSYEQYF
TRBV7-9 | - | CASSPLGRRGTDTQYF
TRBV6-5 | - | CATPRSGTGTDTQYF
TRBV6-5 | - | CASTGVRGSYNEQFF
TRBV6-5 | - | CASSYSRGRAYEQYF
TRBV2 | - | CASRLQGVADYTF
TRBV7-6 | few | CASAREPSSYNEQFF
TRBV6-5 | - | CASSYLPKSPYEQYF
TRBV7-2 | - | CASSWTSGGYEQYF
TRBV6-5 | once | CASTRTRTDTQYF
TRBV28 | - | CASSLAAYTGELFF
TRBV29-1 | - | CSVARTGRPWELFF
TRBV7-7 | - | CASSSQGGRETQYF
TRBV5-1 | - | CASSADRAAGYTF
TRBV6-6 | - | CASSPAQGYGYTF
TRBV5-1 | - | CASSFEPGQGGEQFF
TRBV6-5 | few | CASSRGTLPYNEQFF
TRBV5-1 | - | CASTVTGNSYEQYF
TRBV3-1/TRBV3-2 | - | CASSQGGSGVNSPLHF
TRBV18 | - | CASSPRQGVSEAFF